This T cell receptor beta chain originates from a study of regulatory T cells in long-lasting Graves disease (dated by TCRdb to about 2021). Describing the broader study: To count as having persistent Graves' disease, a patient had to have received antithyroid drug treatment for over 5 years with TSH receptor autoantibodies remaining persistently positive. This study used TCR sequencing and RNA sequencing of peripheral blood to compare persistent Graves' disease patients against newly diagnosed Graves' disease patients. The study was conducted in China and was registered as a clinical trial. A total of roughly 35 samples underwent TCR sequencing, from about 13 patients with persistent Graves' disease and roughly 20 patients with newly diagnosed Graves' disease. Antithyroid drugs had been taken for about 10.3 years on average by persistent Graves' disease patients in the clinical cohort. What the study reported, not specific to this receptor: Only the TCR beta chain was sequenced and analyzed. Lower TCR Shannon entropy and fewer highly expanded clones were observed in persistent Graves' disease patients than in newly diagnosed patients, which suggested clonal expansion. Patients with persistent disease shared more public clonotypes (around 2,700) than newly diagnosed patients did (about 1,000). Preferential use of TRBV28, TRBJ1-2 and TRBJ2-5 was observed in persistent disease, whereas TRBV20-1 and TRBJ2-1 were favored in newly diagnosed disease. The small sample size was acknowledged by the authors as a limitation that may reduce accuracy. Peripheral blood alone was examined, since thyroid tissue, which constituted the primary lesion, could not be accessed.

The sample's time point, from its label and the paper: persistent/refractory GD, antithyroid drugs over 5 years with positive TRAb. For both TCR sequencing and RNA sequencing, RNA was extracted from PBMCs in TRIzol. Graves' disease was diagnosed according to American Thyroid Association guidelines. Patients for the study were recruited at an endocrinology department in Xi'an, China. Each patient gave approximately 9.7 milliliters of peripheral blood, collected in an EDTA anticoagulant tube. Ficoll Paque Plus density gradient separation was used to isolate PBMCs, and no further T cell sorting was performed. An Agilent 2100 Bioanalyzer and agarose gel were used to check RNA quality, while a NanoDrop 2000 measured RNA concentration. Libraries were constructed by multiplex PCR. TCRdb shows the sequencer as Illumina HiSeq 4000. To build TCR beta libraries, CDR3 regions were amplified by Arm-PCR using iRepertoire HTBI primers. Before sequencing, the PCR products went through gel purification. The authors' pipeline ran thus. Gene usage analysis of CDR3 amino acid clonotypes used the roughly 60 TRBV and around 13 TRBJ segments found across samples. COPE and FqMerger were used to merge filtered high-quality paired reads into contigs. BLAST was used to align contigs to IMGT TRBV, TRBD and TRBJ reference genes, and CDR3 was defined according to IMGT. Any clonotype with a frequency above 0.1% was counted as a highly expanded clone. Shannon entropy served as the measure of repertoire diversity, while the Gini coefficient captured V-J evenness. Public clonotypes were defined as clonotypes shared by more than one individual. The public reads were quality trimmed at Q25 with fastp and then assembled into clones with MiXCR by TCRdb, keeping productive beta chains. A single entry per CDR3 protein holds the most common genes and DNA from its merged rows. V and J calls and clone size were set by TCRdb, not the authors. This sample is represented by 350,000 to 450,000 distinct CDR3 sequences; less than 30% of them were singletons. Approximately 27% of the sample lies in the top ten.

Remarks on this clonotype: This clone's antigen is unknown. There are no base qualities to consult, and no much larger clone falls within one base.

As encoded in the germline V gene, CDR1 is ENHRY while CDR2 is SYGVKD. The V and J ends are trimmed by 7 bases and 4 bases, leaving 13 bases between them. The CDR3 spans 13 residues, from the cysteine through the phenylalanine. Only CDR3 DNA remains: 39 bases, in frame from the first base. The sample here was peripheral blood mononuclear cells (PBMCs), taken when the disease was refractory, from a patient treated with antithyroid drugs. The chain joins TRBV10-3 to TRBJ1-2, and the D gene may be TRBD1, 5 bases matching. The sequence came from a woman aged 40 to 55 with Graves disease. Donor details come from another sample of the same person, matched by shared clones. The DNA sequence is TGTGCCATCACCCGGGACGGGGCCTATGGCTACACCTTC. It translates to CAITRDGAYGYTF.